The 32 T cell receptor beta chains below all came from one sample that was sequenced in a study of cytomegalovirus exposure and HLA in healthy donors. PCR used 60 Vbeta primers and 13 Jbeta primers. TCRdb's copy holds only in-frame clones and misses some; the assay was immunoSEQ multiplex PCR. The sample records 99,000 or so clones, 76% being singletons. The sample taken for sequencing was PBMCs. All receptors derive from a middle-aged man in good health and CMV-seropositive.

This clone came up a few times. The CDR3 here is CASSSRGPIETQYF. The CDR3 DNA sequence: TGTGCCAGCAGCTCCAGGGGACCTATAGAGACCCAGTACTTC. The V and J genes are TRBV9 and TRBJ2-5, with a tentative D call TRBD1 (6 bases). Trimming left V 4 bases short and J 4 bases short, with 14 bases between. Germline V CDR1 and CDR2: SGDLS, YYNGEE. The CDR3 is made up of 14 amino acids.

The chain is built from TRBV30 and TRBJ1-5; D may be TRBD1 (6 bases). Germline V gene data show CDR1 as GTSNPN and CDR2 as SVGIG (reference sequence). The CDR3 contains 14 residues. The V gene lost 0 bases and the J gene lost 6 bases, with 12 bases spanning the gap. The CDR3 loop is CAWSVQTGAQPQHF. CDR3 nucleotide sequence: TGTGCCTGGAGTGTCCAGACAGGCGCTCAGCCCCAGCATTTT.

The CDR3 protein is CASSFLGVAGGEGEQFF. CDR3 bases: TGTGCCAGCAGCTTTCTTGGAGTGGCGGGAGGCGAGGGTGAGCAGTTCTTC. V is TRBV7-8 and J is TRBJ2-1; 8 bases match TRBD2. Germline lookup yields CDR1 SGHVS and CDR2 FQNEAQ. The CDR3 is made up of 17 amino acids. Losses at the gene ends were 3 bases for V and 9 bases for J; bases not matched to a gene: 16.

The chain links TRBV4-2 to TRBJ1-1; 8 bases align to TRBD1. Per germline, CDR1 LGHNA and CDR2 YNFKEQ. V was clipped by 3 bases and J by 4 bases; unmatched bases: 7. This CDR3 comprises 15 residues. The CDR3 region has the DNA TGTGCCAGCAGCCATTGGACAGGGTTGAGCACTGAAGCTTTCTTT. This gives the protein CASSHWTGLSTEAFF.

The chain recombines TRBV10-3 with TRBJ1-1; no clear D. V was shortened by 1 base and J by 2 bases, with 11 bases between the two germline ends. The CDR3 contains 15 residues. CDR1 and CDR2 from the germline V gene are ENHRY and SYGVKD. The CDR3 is CAISELTRGNTEAFF. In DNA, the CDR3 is TGTGCCATCAGTGAGTTGACCAGAGGAAACACTGAAGCTTTCTTT.

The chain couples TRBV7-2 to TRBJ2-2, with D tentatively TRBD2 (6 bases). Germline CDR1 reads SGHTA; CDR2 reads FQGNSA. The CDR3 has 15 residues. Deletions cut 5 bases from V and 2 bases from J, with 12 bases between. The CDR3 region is CASSPTGLNTGELFF. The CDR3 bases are TGTGCCAGCAGCCCAACGGGACTCAACACCGGGGAGCTGTTTTTT.

The CDR3 DNA sequence: TGTGCCAGCAGCTTGCCCCATGGTAGGGGGAGGGCCGGCCTTGAGCAGTTCTTC. Translating it yields CASSLPHGRGRAGLEQFF. This chain uses TRBV11-3 with TRBJ2-1; TRBD2 is a possible D gene (7 bases). Trimming removed 3 bases at V and 9 bases at J, with 27 bases between. The germline V gene has CDR1 SGHNT and CDR2 YENEEA. The CDR3 runs 18 residues. Full variable domain (missing parts from reference TRBV11-3 and TRBJ2-1): EAGVVQSPRYKIIEKKQPVAFWCNPISGHNTLYWYLQNLGQGPELLIRYENEEAVDDSQLPKDRFSAERLKGVDSTLKIQPAELGDSAVYLCASSLPHGRGRAGLEQFFGPGTRLTVL.

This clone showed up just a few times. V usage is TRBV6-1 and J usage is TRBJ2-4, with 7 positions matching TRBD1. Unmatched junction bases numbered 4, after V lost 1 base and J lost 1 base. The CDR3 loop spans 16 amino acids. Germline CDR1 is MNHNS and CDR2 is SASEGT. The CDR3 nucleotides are TGTGCCAGCAGTGAAGAGGGGGCAGGGGCCAAAAACATTCAGTACTTC. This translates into CASSEEGAGAKNIQYF.

CDR3 nucleotides: TGCGCCAGCAGTTGGGCCGGAGGAGAGCAGTTCTTC. Its protein is CASSWAGGEQFF. This rearrangement joins TRBV10-2 to TRBJ2-1; D may be TRBD2 (5 bases). The V gene's germline CDR1 is WSHSY and CDR2 SAAADI. This CDR3 contains 12 residues. V was clipped by 5 bases and J by 10 bases, with 12 bases between them.

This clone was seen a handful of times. CDR3 amino acids: CASSLAGGDGNQPQHF. The DNA for the CDR3 is TGTGCCAGCAGCTTGGCGGGCGGGGACGGAAATCAGCCCCAGCATTTT. The chain is built from TRBV5-5 and TRBJ1-5; a possible D gene is TRBD1 (5 bases). Germline loops: CDR1 SGHKS, CDR2 YYEKEE (reference sequence). V was shortened by 0 bases and J by 4 bases, with 14 bases between the two germline ends. The CDR3 spans 16 residues.

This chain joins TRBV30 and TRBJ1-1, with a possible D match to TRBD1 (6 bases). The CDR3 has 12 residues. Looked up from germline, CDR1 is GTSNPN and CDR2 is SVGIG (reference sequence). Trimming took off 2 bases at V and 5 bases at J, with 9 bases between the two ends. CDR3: CAWSRDRTEAFF. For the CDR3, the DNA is TGTGCCTGGAGTCGAGACAGGACTGAAGCTTTCTTT.

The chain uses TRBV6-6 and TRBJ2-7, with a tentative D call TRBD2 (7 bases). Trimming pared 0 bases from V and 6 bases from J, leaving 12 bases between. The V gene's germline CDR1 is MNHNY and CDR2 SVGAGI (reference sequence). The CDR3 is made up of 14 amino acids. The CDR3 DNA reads TGTGCCAGCAGTTACTCGAGGGGGGGCGCCGAGCAGTACTTC. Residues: CASSYSRGGAEQYF.

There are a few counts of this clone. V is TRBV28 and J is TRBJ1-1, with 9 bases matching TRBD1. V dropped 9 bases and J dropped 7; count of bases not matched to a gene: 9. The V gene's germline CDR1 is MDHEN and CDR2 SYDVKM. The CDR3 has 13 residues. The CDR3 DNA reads TGTGCCAGTTACCTAACAGGGGGCAATGAAGCTTTCTTT. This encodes CASYLTGGNEAFF.

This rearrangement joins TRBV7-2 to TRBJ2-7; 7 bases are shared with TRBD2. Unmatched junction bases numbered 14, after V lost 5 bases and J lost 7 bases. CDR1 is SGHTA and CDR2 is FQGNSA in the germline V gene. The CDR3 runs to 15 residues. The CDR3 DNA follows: TGTGCCAGCAGCCTGCGGGGAGGGGACCTACGAGAGCAGTACTTC. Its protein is CASSLRGGDLREQYF.

The CDR3 loop reads CASSPQKTGELFF. DNA of the CDR3: TGTGCCAGTAGTCCGCAGAAAACCGGGGAGCTGTTTTTT. V is TRBV19 and J is TRBJ2-2; no clear D gene. This CDR3 has 13 residues. Germline V CDR1 and CDR2: LNHDA, SQIVND (reference sequence). V lost 5 bases, J lost 5 bases, and 9 bases lay in between.

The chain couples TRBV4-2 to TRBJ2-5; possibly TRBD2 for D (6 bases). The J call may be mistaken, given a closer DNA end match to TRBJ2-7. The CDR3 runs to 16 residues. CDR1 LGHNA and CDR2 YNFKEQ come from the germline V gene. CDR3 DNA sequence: TGTGCCAGCAGCCAAGAGGCTCCGGGGGAGTTGGACGAGCAGTACTTC. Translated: CASSQEAPGELDEQYF.

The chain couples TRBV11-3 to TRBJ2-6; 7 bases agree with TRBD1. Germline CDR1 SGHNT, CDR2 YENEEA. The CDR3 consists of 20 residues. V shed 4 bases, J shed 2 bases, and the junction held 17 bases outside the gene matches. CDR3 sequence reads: CASSSSDRDKGDPGANVLTF. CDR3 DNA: TGTGCCAGCAGCTCAAGCGACAGGGACAAAGGAGATCCTGGGGCCAACGTCCTGACTTTC. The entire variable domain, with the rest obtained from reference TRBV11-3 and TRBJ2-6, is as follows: EAGVVQSPRYKIIEKKQPVAFWCNPISGHNTLYWYLQNLGQGPELLIRYENEEAVDDSQLPKDRFSAERLKGVDSTLKIQPAELGDSAVYLCASSSSDRDKGDPGANVLTFGAGSRLTVL.

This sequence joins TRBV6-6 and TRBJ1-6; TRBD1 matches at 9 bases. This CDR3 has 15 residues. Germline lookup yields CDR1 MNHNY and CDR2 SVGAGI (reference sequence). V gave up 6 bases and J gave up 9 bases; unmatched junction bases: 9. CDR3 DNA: TGTGCCAGCAGGTCTCCAACAGGGGGCGGTTCACCCCTCCACTTT. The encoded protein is CASRSPTGGGSPLHF.

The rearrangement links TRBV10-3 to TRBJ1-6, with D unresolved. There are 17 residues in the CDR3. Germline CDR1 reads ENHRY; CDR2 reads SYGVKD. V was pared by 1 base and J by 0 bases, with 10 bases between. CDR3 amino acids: CAISELGPSSYNSPLHF. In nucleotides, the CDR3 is TGTGCCATCAGTGAGTTGGGCCCGAGCTCCTATAATTCACCCCTCCACTTT.

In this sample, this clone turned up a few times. The CDR3 DNA follows: TGCGCCAGCAGCCAAGATGGGACAGGGGTCGACGAGCAGTACTTC. It encodes CASSQDGTGVDEQYF. The V call is TRBV4-3, the J call TRBJ2-7, with 10 bases fitting TRBD1. This CDR3 region has 15 residues. The germline CDR1 and CDR2 sequences are LGHNA and YSLEER. The J segment lost 5 bases and the V segment lost 0 bases, leaving 4 bases of the junction unmatched.

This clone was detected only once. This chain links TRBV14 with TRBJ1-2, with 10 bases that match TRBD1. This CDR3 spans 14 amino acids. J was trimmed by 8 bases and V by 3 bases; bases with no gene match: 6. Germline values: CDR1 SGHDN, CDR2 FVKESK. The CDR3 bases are TGTGCCAGCAGCCACTCCGGGACAGGGGAGGGCTACACCTTC. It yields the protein CASSHSGTGEGYTF.

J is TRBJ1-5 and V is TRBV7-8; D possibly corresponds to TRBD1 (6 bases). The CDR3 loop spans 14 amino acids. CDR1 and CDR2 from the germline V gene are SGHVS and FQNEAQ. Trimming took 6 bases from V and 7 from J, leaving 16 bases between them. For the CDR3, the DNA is TGTGCCAGCAGTGGTGGGGGCCTCTTGCAGCCCCAGCATTTT. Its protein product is CASSGGGLLQPQHF.

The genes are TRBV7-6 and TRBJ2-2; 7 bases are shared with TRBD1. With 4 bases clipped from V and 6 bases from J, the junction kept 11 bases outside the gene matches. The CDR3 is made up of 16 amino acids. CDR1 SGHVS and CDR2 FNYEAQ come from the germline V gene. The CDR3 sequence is CASSSSTGKVAGELFF. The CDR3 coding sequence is TGTGCCAGCAGCTCTTCGACAGGGAAAGTGGCCGGGGAGCTGTTTTTT. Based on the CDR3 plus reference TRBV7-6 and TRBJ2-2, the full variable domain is GAGVSQSPRYKVTKRGQDVALRCDPISGHVSLYWYRQALGQGPEFLTYFNYEAQQDKSGLPNDRFSAERPEGSISTLTIQRTEQRDSAMYRCASSSSTGKVAGELFFGEGSRLTVL.

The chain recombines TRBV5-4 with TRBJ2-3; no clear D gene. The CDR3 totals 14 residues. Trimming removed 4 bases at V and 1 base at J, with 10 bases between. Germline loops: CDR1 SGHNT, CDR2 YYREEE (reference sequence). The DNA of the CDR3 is TGTGCCAGCAGCCAGATTGGAGGCACAGATACGCAGTATTTT. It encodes CASSQIGGTDTQYF.

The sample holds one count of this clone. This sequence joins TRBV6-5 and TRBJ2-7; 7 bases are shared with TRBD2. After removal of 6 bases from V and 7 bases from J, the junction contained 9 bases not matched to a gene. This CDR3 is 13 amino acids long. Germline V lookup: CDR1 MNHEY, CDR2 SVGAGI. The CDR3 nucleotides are TGTGCCAGCAGGGCTAGCGGCGGGTGGGAGCAGTACTTC. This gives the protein CASRASGGWEQYF.

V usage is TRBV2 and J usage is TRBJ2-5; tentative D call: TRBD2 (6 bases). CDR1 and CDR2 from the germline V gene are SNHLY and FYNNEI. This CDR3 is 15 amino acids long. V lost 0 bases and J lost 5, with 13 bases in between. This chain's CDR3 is CASSEAIAGRETQYF. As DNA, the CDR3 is TGTGCCAGCAGTGAAGCGATTGCGGGGAGGGAGACCCAGTACTTC.

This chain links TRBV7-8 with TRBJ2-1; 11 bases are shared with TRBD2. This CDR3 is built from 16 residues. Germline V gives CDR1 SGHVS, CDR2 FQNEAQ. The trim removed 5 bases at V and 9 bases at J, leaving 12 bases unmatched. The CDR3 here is CASSPGTSGRLSEQFF. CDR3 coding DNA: TGTGCCAGCAGCCCGGGAACTAGCGGGAGATTGAGTGAGCAGTTCTTC.

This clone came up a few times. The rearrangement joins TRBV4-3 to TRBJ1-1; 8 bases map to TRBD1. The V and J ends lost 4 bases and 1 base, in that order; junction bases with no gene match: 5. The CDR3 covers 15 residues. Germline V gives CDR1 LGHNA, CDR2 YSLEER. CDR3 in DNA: TGCGCCAGCAGCCGGGAAGGACAGGGGAACACTGAAGCTTTCTTT. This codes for CASSREGQGNTEAFF.

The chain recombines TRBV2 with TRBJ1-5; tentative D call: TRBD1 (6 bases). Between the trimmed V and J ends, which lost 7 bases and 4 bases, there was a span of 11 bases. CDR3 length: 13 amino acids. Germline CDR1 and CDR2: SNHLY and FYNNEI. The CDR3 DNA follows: TGTGCCAGCATGGGGACAAGAAATCAGCCCCAGCATTTT. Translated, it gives CASMGTRNQPQHF.

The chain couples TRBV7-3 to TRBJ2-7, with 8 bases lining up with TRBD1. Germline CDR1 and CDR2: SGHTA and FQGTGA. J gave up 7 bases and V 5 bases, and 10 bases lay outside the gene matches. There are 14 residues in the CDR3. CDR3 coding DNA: TGTGCCAGCAGCCCACCTGGACAGGGTTCAGAGCAGTACTTC. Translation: CASSPPGQGSEQYF.

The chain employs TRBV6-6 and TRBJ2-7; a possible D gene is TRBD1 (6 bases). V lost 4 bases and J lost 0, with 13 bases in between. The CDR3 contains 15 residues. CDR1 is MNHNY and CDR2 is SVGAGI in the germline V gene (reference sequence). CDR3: CASSSLTGISYEQYF. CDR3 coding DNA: TGTGCCAGCAGTTCTCTAACAGGGATCTCCTACGAGCAGTACTTC.

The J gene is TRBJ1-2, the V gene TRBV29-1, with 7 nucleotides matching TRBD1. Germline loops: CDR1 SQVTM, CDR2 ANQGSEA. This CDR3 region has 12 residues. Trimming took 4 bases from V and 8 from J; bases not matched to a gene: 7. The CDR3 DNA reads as TGCAGCGTTGCAGGGGGAGACCGGGGCTACACCTTC. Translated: CSVAGGDRGYTF.